This entry lists 14 T cell receptor beta chains sequenced from one sample in a study of blood T cell repertoires in COVID-19. The repertoire was sequenced with immunoSEQ multiplex PCR; TCRdb's copy has only in-frame clones and lacks some. The sample records hundreds of thousands of clones, over 75% being singletons. The sample comprised PBMCs or T cells enriched from blood (not recorded which). Every receptor here comes from a young woman who had recovered from COVID-19.

The J gene is TRBJ2-7, the V gene TRBV7-9, with 7 bases fitting TRBD1. The CDR3 totals 15 residues. The junction had 7 bases not matched to a gene; V was cut back by 5 bases and J by 0 bases. CDR1 is SEHNR and CDR2 is FQNEAQ in the germline V gene (reference sequence). The CDR3 region is CASSQVTGVSYEQYF. The CDR3 nucleotides are TGTGCCAGCAGCCAGGTCACAGGGGTCTCCTACGAGCAGTACTTC.

This chain uses TRBV19 with TRBJ1-4; 9 bases match TRBD1. CDR3 length: 15 amino acids. CDR1 and CDR2 from the germline V gene are LNHDA and SQIVND (reference sequence). V gave up 6 bases and J gave up 8 bases; unmatched junction bases: 10. The CDR3 DNA reads TGTGCCAGTAGACCTAGGGACAGGGTGAGCGAAAAACTGTTTTTT. Protein: CASRPRDRVSEKLFF.

Here the CDR3 reads CASSRDRGLDNEQFF. CDR3 nucleotide sequence: TGTGCCAGCAGCCGGGACAGGGGGTTGGACAATGAGCAGTTCTTC. The chain has TRBV7-6 and TRBJ2-1; 11 bases line up with TRBD1. This CDR3 has 15 residues. Trimming removed 5 bases from V and 5 bases from J; junction bases left unmatched: 5. Germline V gives CDR1 SGHVS, CDR2 FNYEAQ.

The chain recombines TRBV10-1 with TRBJ2-5, with unresolved D. Germline assignment: CDR1 WNHNN and CDR2 SYGVQD (reference sequence). V dropped 1 base and J dropped 0 bases, with 6 bases sitting between them. This CDR3 contains 14 residues. The CDR3 here is CASSEYRDQETQYF. The CDR3 DNA sequence: TGCGCCAGCAGTGAGTACAGAGACCAAGAGACCCAGTACTTC.

The rearrangement links TRBV12-3 or TRBV12-4 to TRBJ1-2; D may be TRBD1 (6 bases). Trimming cost V 2 bases and J 8 bases, with 12 bases left between them. This CDR3 spans 13 amino acids. The CDR3 nucleotides are TGTGCCAGCAGTTTAATCAGGGGCGGCGGCTACACCTTC. It specifies CASSLIRGGGYTF.

The chain joins TRBV12-5 to TRBJ2-1; possibly TRBD2 for D (7 bases). The CDR3 has 15 amino acids. Deletions cut 0 bases from V and 9 bases from J, with 15 bases between. Germline V gives CDR1 LGHNT, CDR2 FRNRAP. DNA for the CDR3: TGTGCTAGTGGTTTGGTACTGGCGGGGGCAGGTGAGCAGTTCTTC. It translates to CASGLVLAGAGEQFF.

The chain combines TRBV7-9 with TRBJ1-4; weak D call: TRBD1 (6 bases). The CDR3 has 14 amino acids. CDR1 and CDR2 (germline): SEHNR, FQNEAQ (reference sequence). With 4 bases removed from V and 4 bases from J, the gap between germline ends came to 10 bases. CDR3 DNA: TGTGCCAGCAGCTGGGGACATCGTAATGAAAAACTGTTTTTT. Encoded protein: CASSWGHRNEKLFF.

This chain uses TRBV5-1 with TRBJ1-4, with 9 nucleotides matching TRBD1. Germline loops: CDR1 SGHRS, CDR2 YFSETQ. The CDR3 spans 14 residues. The junction had 6 bases not matched to a gene; V was cut back by 6 bases and J by 6 bases. CDR3 coding DNA: TGCGCCAGCAAGTCGGGACAGGGAGATGAAAAACTGTTTTTT. Protein sequence: CASKSGQGDEKLFF.

This rearrangement joins TRBV5-8 to TRBJ2-7, with a weak D call TRBD1 (6 bases). Per the germline V gene, CDR1 is SGHTS and CDR2 is YDEGEE. Trimming took off 4 bases at V and 7 bases at J, with 21 bases between the two ends. This CDR3 has 15 residues. The CDR3 DNA is TGTGCCAGCAGCGCCGGGACAATCACGACGGGGGAGCAGTACTTC. Protein: CASSAGTITTGEQYF. The whole variable domain, filled in from reference TRBV5-8 and TRBJ2-7, reads EAGVTQSPTHLIKTRGQQATLRCSPISGHTSVYWYQQALGLGLQFLLWYDEGEERNRGNFPPRFSGRQFPNYSSELNVNALELEDSALYLCASSAGTITTGEQYFGPGTRLTVT.

In DNA form, the CDR3 reads TGTGCCAGCACCCGAATGGGGGAGGGGAACACTGAAGCTTTCTTT. Translation: CASTRMGEGNTEAFF. The chain uses TRBV6-4 and TRBJ1-1, with a weak D call TRBD1 (5 bases). The CDR3 contains 15 residues. Trimming removed 7 bases at V and 1 base at J, with 16 bases between. CDR1 and CDR2 from the germline V gene are MRHNA and SNTAGT.

The gene calls are TRBV5-4 and TRBJ2-7; 12 nucleotides align to TRBD1. Germline V gives CDR1 SGHNT, CDR2 YYREEE (reference sequence). Unmatched junction bases numbered 8, after V lost 4 bases and J lost 6 bases. This CDR3 contains 15 residues. The CDR3 reads CASSQPGQGAREQYF. DNA of the CDR3: TGTGCCAGCAGCCAACCGGGACAGGGGGCCCGCGAGCAGTACTTC.

The rearrangement uses TRBV4-2 and TRBJ2-7; 11 bases are shared with TRBD1. The V and J ends lost 2 bases and 5 bases, in that order; junction bases with no gene match: 5. The CDR3 sequence is 15 residues long. Germline assignment: CDR1 LGHNA and CDR2 YNFKEQ. Written as DNA, the CDR3 is TGTGCCAGCAGCCAAACCGGGACAGGGGGAGACGAGCAGTACTTC. Translating gives CASSQTGTGGDEQYF.

The chain has TRBV5-1 and TRBJ2-3; D gene unclear. CDR1 is SGHRS, CDR2 YFSETQ, per germline. The CDR3 totals 15 residues. V lost 6 bases and J 0 bases, leaving 14 bases between the germline ends. The chain's CDR3 is CASTPPGLSTDTQYF. In DNA form, the CDR3 reads TGCGCCAGCACACCCCCGGGTTTGAGCACAGATACGCAGTATTTT.

This clone was counted a few times. The rearrangement links TRBV5-1 to TRBJ1-1, with unresolved D. Trimming took 0 bases from V and 10 from J, leaving 10 bases between them. This CDR3 region has 12 residues. Looked up from germline, CDR1 is SGHRS and CDR2 is YFSETQ. In DNA, the CDR3 is TGCGCCAGCAGCTTGGTTCCGGGGTCAGCTTTCTTT. Translation gives CASSLVPGSAFF.